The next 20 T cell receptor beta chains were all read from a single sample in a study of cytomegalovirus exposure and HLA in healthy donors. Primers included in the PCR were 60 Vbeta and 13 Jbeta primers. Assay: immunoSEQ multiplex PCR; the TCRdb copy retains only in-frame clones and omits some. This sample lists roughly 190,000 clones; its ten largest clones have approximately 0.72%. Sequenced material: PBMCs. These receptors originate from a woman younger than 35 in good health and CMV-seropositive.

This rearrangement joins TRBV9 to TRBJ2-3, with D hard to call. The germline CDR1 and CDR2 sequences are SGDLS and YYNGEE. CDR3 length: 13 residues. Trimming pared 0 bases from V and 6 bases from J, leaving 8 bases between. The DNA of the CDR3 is TGTGCCAGCAGCGTAGAGCCGGGTGATACGCAGTATTTT. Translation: CASSVEPGDTQYF.

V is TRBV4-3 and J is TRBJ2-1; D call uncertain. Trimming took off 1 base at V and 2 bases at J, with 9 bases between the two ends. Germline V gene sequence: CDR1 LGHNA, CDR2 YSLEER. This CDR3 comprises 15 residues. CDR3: CASSQGAIPYNEQFF. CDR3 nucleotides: TGCGCCAGCAGCCAAGGGGCGATACCCTACAATGAGCAGTTCTTC.

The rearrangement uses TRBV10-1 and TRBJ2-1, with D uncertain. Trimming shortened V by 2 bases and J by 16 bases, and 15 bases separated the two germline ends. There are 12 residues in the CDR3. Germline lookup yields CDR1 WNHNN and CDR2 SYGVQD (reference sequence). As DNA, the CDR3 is TGCGCCAGCAGTGAGGGCGAGGCCCCCGGATTCTTC. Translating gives CASSEGEAPGFF.

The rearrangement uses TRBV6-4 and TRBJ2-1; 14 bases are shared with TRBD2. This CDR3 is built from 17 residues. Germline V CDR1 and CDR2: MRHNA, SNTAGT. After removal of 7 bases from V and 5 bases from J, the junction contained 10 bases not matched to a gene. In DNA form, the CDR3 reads TGTGCCAGCACCCGACTAGCGGGAGGGCCGCTGCACAATGAGCAGTTCTTC. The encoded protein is CASTRLAGGPLHNEQFF.

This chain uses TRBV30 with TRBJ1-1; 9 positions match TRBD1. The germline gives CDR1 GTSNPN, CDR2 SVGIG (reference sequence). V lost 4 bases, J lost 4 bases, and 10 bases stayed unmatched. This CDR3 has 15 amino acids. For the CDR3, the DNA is TGTGCCTGGACCATAAACAGGGGGCCGGGCACTGAAGCTTTCTTT. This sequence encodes CAWTINRGPGTEAFF.

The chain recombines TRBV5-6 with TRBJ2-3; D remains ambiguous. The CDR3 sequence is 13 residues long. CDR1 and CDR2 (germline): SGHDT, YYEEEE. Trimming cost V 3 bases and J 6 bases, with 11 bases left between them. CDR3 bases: TGTGCCAGCAGCTCTTCCGGAGTGGATACGCAGTATTTT. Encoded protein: CASSSSGVDTQYF.

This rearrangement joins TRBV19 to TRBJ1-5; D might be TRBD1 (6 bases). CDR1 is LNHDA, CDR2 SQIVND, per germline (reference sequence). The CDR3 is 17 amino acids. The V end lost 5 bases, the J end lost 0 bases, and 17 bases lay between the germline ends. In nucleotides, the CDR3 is TGTGCCAGTAGTCCAGGGGAAATGTACTATAGCAATCAGCCCCAGCATTTT. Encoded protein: CASSPGEMYYSNQPQHF.

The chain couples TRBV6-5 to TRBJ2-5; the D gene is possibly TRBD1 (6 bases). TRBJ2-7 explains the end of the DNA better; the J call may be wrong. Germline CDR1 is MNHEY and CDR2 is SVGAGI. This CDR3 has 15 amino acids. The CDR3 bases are TGTGCCAGCAGTTACTCGGCCCAGGGGTCCTACGAGCAGTACTTC. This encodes CASSYSAQGSYEQYF.

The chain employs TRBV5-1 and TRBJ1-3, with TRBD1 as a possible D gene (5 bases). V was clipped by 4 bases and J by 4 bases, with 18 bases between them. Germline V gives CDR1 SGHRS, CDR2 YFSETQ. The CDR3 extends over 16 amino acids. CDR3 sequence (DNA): TGCGCCAGCAGCCCGGAGGGGAACCAGGCGGGAAACACCATATATTTT. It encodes CASSPEGNQAGNTIYF.

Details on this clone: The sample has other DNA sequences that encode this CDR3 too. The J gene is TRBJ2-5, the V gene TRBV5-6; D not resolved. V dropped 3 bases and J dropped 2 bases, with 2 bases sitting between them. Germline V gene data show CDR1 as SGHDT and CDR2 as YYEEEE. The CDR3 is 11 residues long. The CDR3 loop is CASSSQETQYF. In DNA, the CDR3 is TGTGCCAGCAGCTCGCAAGAGACCCAGTACTTC.

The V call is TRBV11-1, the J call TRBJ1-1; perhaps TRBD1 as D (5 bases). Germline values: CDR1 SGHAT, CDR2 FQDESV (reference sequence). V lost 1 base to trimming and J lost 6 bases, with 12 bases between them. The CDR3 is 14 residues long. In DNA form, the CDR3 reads TGTGCCAGCAGCTTAGAGGGGAGGATGGCTGAAGCTTTCTTT. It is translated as CASSLEGRMAEAFF.

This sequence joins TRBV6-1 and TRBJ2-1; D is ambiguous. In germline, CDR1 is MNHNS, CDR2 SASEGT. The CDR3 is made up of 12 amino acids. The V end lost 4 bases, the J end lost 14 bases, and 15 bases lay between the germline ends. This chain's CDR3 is CASSVKRTVEFF. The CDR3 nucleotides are TGTGCCAGCAGTGTTAAGCGAACTGTGGAGTTCTTC.

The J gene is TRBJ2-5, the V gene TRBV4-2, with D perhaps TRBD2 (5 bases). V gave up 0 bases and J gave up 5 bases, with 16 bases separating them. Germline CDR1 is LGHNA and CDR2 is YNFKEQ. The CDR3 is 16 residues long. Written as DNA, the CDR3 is TGTGCCAGCAGCCAAGATCTCGCGAGGGAGTGGGAGACCCAGTACTTC. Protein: CASSQDLAREWETQYF.

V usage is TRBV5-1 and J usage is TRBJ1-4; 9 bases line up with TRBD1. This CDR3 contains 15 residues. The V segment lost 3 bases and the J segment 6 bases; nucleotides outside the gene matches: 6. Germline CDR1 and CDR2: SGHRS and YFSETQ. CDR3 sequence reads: CASSSQGALDEKLFF. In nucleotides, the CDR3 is TGCGCCAGCAGCTCACAGGGGGCTTTAGATGAAAAACTGTTTTTT.

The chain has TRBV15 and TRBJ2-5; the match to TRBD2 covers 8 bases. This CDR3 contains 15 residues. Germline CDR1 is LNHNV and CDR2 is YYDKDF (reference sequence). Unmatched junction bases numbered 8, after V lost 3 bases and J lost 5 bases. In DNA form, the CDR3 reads TGTGCCACCAGCAGTGGTGGACTAGCAGGGGAGACCCAGTACTTC. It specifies CATSSGGLAGETQYF.

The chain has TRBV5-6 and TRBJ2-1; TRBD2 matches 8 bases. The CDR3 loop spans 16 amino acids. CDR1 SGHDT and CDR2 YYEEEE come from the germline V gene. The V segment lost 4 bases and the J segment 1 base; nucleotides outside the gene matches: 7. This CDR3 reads CASSRHSGTSYNEQFF. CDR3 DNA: TGTGCCAGCAGCCGACATAGCGGGACTTCCTACAATGAGCAGTTCTTC.

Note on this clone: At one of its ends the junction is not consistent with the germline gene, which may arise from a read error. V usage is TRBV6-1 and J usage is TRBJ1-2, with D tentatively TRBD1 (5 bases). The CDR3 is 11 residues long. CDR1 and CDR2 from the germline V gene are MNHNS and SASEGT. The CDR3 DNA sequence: TGTGCCAGCAGTGATACCCGACAGTGTTTCTTC. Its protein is CASSDTRQCFF.

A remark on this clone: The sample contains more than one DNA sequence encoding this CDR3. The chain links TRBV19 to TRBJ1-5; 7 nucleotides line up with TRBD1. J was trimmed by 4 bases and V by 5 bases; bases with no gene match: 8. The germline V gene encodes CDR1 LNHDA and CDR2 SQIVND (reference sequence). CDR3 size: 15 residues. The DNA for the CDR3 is TGTGCCAGTAGTCCCCGGGACAGCCTGAATCAGCCCCAGCATTTT. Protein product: CASSPRDSLNQPQHF.

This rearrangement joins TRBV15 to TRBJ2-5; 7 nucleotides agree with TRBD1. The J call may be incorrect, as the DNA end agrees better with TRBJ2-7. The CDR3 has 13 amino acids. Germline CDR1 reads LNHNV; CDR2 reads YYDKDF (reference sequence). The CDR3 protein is CATSRDSSYEQYF. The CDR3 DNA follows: TGTGCCACCAGTCGGGACAGCTCCTACGAGCAGTACTTC.

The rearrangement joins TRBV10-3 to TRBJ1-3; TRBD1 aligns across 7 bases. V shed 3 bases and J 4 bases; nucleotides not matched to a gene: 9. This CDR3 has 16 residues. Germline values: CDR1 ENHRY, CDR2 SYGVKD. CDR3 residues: CAISDITGVTGNTIYF. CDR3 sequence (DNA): TGTGCCATCAGTGACATCACAGGGGTAACGGGAAACACCATATATTTT.